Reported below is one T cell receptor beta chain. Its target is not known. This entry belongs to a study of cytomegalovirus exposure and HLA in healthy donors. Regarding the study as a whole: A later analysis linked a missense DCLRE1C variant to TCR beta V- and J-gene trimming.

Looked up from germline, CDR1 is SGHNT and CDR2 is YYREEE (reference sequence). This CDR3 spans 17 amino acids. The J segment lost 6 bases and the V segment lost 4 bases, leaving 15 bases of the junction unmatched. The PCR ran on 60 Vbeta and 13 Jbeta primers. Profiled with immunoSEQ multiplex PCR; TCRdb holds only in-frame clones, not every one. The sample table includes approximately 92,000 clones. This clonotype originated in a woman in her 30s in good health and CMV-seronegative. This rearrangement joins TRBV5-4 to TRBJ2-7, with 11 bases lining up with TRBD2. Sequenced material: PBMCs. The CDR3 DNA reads TGTGCCAGCAGCGCCCCGGTTACACTAGCGGGAGCCGGCGAGCAGTACTTC. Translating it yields CASSAPVTLAGAGEQYF.